The clone carrying this T cell receptor beta chain was counted between two and nine times. Its target is not known. V shed 3 bases and J 7 bases; nucleotides not matched to a gene: 5. CDR3 length: 14 residues. The germline V gene has CDR1 SGDLS and CDR2 YYNGEE. This sample stems from a study of response to subunit inactivated influenza vaccine. Study-wide points: Few additional T cells are recruited per seasonal influenza vaccination, authors suggested.

MiXCR, applied by TCRdb to the RT-PCR reads, yields one record per CDR3 protein. The data show 170,000 or so distinct CDR3 sequences, about 10% seen once. The V and J genes are TRBV9 and TRBJ2-1; 9 bases align to TRBD2. The receptor comes from a man aged 45 to 70 who received an inactivated influenza vaccine. Sequencing was performed on CD8+ T cells sorted from PBMCs, taken around 25 months after vaccination. This CDR3 is CASSADTSGNEQFF. The CDR3 DNA sequence: TGTGCCAGCAGCGCAGACACTAGCGGGAATGAGCAGTTCTTC.